One T cell receptor (beta chain) is described in this entry. Its specificity is not known. A read error may account for a junction end that differs from germline. This specimen comes from a study of tumor and adjacent non-tumor tissue in lung cancer. At the level of the study: There were around eleven adenocarcinoma, a couple of squamous cell carcinoma and 1 small cell lung cancer cases. General study results and limits: Tumor repertoires had a smaller top 100 clone share than normal lung. TCR diversity was significantly greater in tumor than normal lung tissue.

Germline values: CDR1 SGHAT, CDR2 FQNNGV. This CDR3 contains 15 residues. Three rounds of nested PCR, following a modified ARM-PCR protocol, produced the TCRbeta library. TCRdb redid the calling of the multiplex PCR reads with MiXCR, one entry per CDR3 protein. The table includes around 120,000 distinct CDR3 sequences, about 66% detected once. RNA was extracted from bulk tissue without any cell sorting. Donors were chemotherapy-naive, newly diagnosed lung cancer surgical patients in China, August–late 2014. V is TRBV11-2 and J is TRBJ1-6; D is possibly TRBD1 (5 bases). Material for sequencing was lung tumor tissue. The source is a man aged 25-45 years with non-small cell lung cancer. This chain's CDR3 is CVCSLVGDSYLPIHF. The CDR3 DNA reads as TGTGTCTGCAGCTTAGTGGGCGACAGCTATTTACCCATCCACTTT.